This T cell receptor (beta chain) originates from a study of cytomegalovirus exposure and HLA in healthy donors. Findings of the study overall: In a later analysis, parvovirus B19, influenza, CMV and Epstein-Barr virus appeared linked to several top co-occurrence clusters.

The CDR3 runs to 12 residues. CDR1 and CDR2 (germline): SEHNR, FQNEAQ (reference sequence). Note on this clone: Its antigen is not identified.

The PCR was carried out with 60 Vbeta primers and 13 Jbeta primers. Produced via immunoSEQ multiplex PCR; TCRdb's table is partial and in-frame only. The sample lists approximately 92,000 clones, around four fifths occurring once. The sample comprised PBMCs. This chain connects TRBV7-9 to TRBJ1-1; weak D call: TRBD1 (5 bases). This receptor was identified in a man aged 50 or older in good health and CMV-seropositive. CDR3 region: CSIRGENAEAFF. The DNA of the CDR3 is TGTTCCATCCGGGGGGAGAATGCTGAAGCTTTCTTT. The full variable domain, completed using reference TRBV7-9 and TRBJ1-1, is DTGVSQNPRHKITKRGQNVTFRCDPISEHNRLYWYRQTLGQGPEFLTYFQNEAQLEKSRLLSDRFSAERPKGSFSTLEIQRTEQGDSAMYLCSIRGENAEAFFGQGTRLTVV.